The rows below give T cell receptor beta chains drawn from one sample of a study of cytotoxic CD8 clonotypes in ibrutinib-treated CLL. The repertoire was sequenced with immunoSEQ multiplex PCR; TCRdb's copy has only in-frame clones and lacks some. This sample has 20,000 to 30,000 clones, with about 70% found just once. The sequenced sample was PBMCs, obtained after 24 months of ibrutinib treatment. All receptors come from a human donor with chronic lymphocytic leukemia. Both conserved end residues are part of each CDR3. D genes are given only for firm matches. Expanded clones get a size class; other rows say once, few or many, or leave the size out.

>.|TRBV18|.|TRBJ1-4
CASSSGPAGGEKLFF
TGTGCCAGCTCATCGGGCCCCGCCGGGGGTGAAAAACTGTTTTTT
>.|TRBV5-6|.|TRBJ2-3
CASSLVSDTQYF
TGTGCCAGCAGTCTCGTTTCAGATACGCAGTATTTT
>TRBD1|TRBV5-4|.|TRBJ2-7
CASSIDRASYEQYF
TGTGCCAGCAGCATTGACAGGGCCTCCTACGAGCAGTACTTC
>TRBD1|TRBV6-5|.|TRBJ2-5
CASSYSGTGGRETQYF
TGTGCCAGCAGTTACTCTGGGACAGGGGGCAGGGAGACCCAGTACTTC
>.|TRBV19|.|TRBJ1-2
CASTPWGYGDGYTF
TGTGCCAGTACCCCGTGGGGGTACGGGGATGGCTACACCTTC
>.|TRBV10-1|.|TRBJ1-1
CASSESGDTEAFF
TGCGCCAGCAGTGAGTCAGGGGACACTGAAGCTTTCTTT
>.|TRBV7-9|.|TRBJ1-1
CASSLRSGDTEAFF
TGTGCCAGCAGCTTACGATCAGGGGACACTGAAGCTTTCTTT
>.|TRBV9|.|TRBJ2-5
CASSVGGTQETQYF
TGTGCCAGCAGCGTAGGCGGGACACAAGAGACCCAGTACTTC
>.|TRBV5-4|.|TRBJ1-1
CASSLDRAGTEAFF
TGTGCCAGCAGCTTGGACAGGGCGGGCACTGAAGCTTTCTTT
>.|TRBV11-2|few|TRBJ1-6
CASSLDSGGGSPLHF
TGTGCCAGCAGCTTGGACTCGGGGGGCGGTTCACCCCTCCACTTT
>TRBD1|TRBV9|.|TRBJ1-1
CASINRGNTEAFF
TGTGCCAGCATCAACAGGGGGAACACTGAAGCTTTCTTT
>TRBD1|TRBV6-1|.|TRBJ1-3
CATEDRAGNTIYF
TGTGCCACCGAGGACAGGGCTGGAAACACCATATATTTT
>.|TRBV4-1|.|TRBJ1-3
CASSKNRAAGNTIYF
TGCGCCAGCAGCAAAAACAGGGCCGCGGGAAACACCATATATTTT
>.|TRBV19|.|TRBJ1-5
CASSMAGSNQPQHF
TGTGCCAGTAGTATGGCGGGGAGCAATCAGCCCCAGCATTTT
>TRBD1|TRBV2|.|TRBJ1-2
CASSAETGLYGYTF
TGTGCCAGCAGTGCCGAGACAGGGCTTTATGGCTACACCTTC
>TRBD1|TRBV11-2|.|TRBJ2-4
CASSPDRGGNIQYF
TGTGCCAGCAGCCCAGACAGGGGCGGAAACATTCAGTACTTC
>TRBD2|TRBV18|.|TRBJ2-1
CASSPPGLAGGSSYNEQFF
TGTGCCAGCTCACCCCCGGGACTAGCGGGGGGGAGCTCCTACAATGAGCAGTTCTTC
>.|TRBV15|.|TRBJ1-1
CATSRENGAQRAFF
TGTGCCACCAGCAGAGAGAATGGGGCACAGAGAGCTTTCTTT
>TRBD1|TRBV2|.|TRBJ1-6
CASRVTGEASPLHF
TGTGCCAGCAGGGTTACAGGGGAGGCATCACCCCTCCACTTT
>.|TRBV19|.|TRBJ1-2
CASSMDSYYGYTF
TGTGCCAGTAGTATGGACAGTTACTATGGCTACACCTTC
>.|TRBV5-1|few|TRBJ1-5
CASSPSVGGNQPQHF
TGCGCCAGCAGCCCCTCCGTCGGGGGCAATCAGCCCCAGCATTTT
>.|TRBV6-6|.|TRBJ1-6
CASTQAAANSPLHF
TGTGCCAGCACCCAGGCGGCGGCCAATTCACCCCTCCACTTT
>.|TRBV29-1|.|TRBJ2-7
CSVENGQGWGQYF
TGCAGCGTTGAGAATGGTCAGGGATGGGGGCAGTACTTC
>.|TRBV7-5|.|TRBJ1-1
CARSLSPLGHRDPSITEAFF
TGTGCCAGAAGCTTATCCCCATTAGGCCACAGGGACCCCAGTATCACTGAAGCTTTCTTT
>.|TRBV27|.|TRBJ2-5
CASSLSASMGQETQYF
TGTGCCAGCAGTTTGTCAGCCTCGATGGGGCAAGAGACCCAGTACTTC
>.|TRBV27|.|TRBJ2-3
CASIGDPRGEGTQYF
TGTGCCAGCATTGGAGATCCGAGGGGGGAGGGTACGCAGTATTTT
>.|TRBV11-2|.|TRBJ1-2
CASSLDWGANYGYTF
TGTGCCAGCAGCTTAGATTGGGGAGCTAACTATGGCTACACCTTC
>.|TRBV15|.|TRBJ2-5
CATSRDLGPQETQYF
TGTGCCACCAGCAGAGATCTGGGCCCTCAAGAGACCCAGTACTTC
>.|TRBV21-1|.|TRBJ2-1
CASSKALRSCYYYNEQFF
TGTGCCAGCAGCAAAGCGCTCCGGTCCTGCTACTACTACAATGAGCAGTTCTTC
>.|TRBV9|.|TRBJ2-1
CASSDRDLTYNEQFF
TGTGCCAGCAGCGATCGGGACTTAACCTACAATGAGCAGTTCTTC
>.|TRBV11-2|.|TRBJ2-2
CASSLLRLTNTGELFF
TGTGCCAGCAGCTTACTCCGACTGACGAACACCGGGGAGCTGTTTTTT
>.|TRBV7-9|.|TRBJ2-3
CASSLTGPTDTQYF
TGTGCCAGCAGCTTAACAGGGCCCACAGATACGCAGTATTTT
>.|TRBV5-1|.|TRBJ2-7
CASSLDLYEQYF
TGCGCCAGCAGCTTGGACCTTTACGAGCAGTACTTC
>TRBD1|TRBV5-4|.|TRBJ2-7
CASSLRQGGYEQYF
TGTGCCAGCAGCCTACGACAGGGTGGCTACGAGCAGTACTTC
>TRBD1|TRBV2|.|TRBJ1-2
CASSAGQGVTGYGYTF
TGTGCCAGCAGCGCGGGACAGGGGGTAACGGGCTATGGCTACACCTTC
>.|TRBV29-1|.|TRBJ2-2
CSVEGGLNTGELFF
TGCAGCGTTGAAGGGGGATTAAACACCGGGGAGCTGTTTTTT
>.|TRBV5-8|.|TRBJ1-1
CASSRNVGTEAFF
TGTGCCAGCAGCCGTAATGTTGGCACTGAAGCTTTCTTT
>TRBD2|TRBV5-6|.|TRBJ2-3
CASSLAGGPSDTQYF
TGTGCCAGCAGCTTAGCGGGGGGGCCATCAGATACGCAGTATTTT
>.|TRBV7-9|.|TRBJ2-2
CASSLALGQWGTGELFF
TGTGCCAGCAGCTTAGCGCTCGGGCAGTGGGGGACCGGGGAGCTGTTTTTT
>.|TRBV7-8|.|TRBJ1-5
CASSKVRTDSNQPQHF
TGTGCCAGCAGCAAAGTAAGGACAGATAGCAATCAGCCCCAGCATTTT
>.|TRBV19|.|TRBJ1-3
CASRKNQIDISGNTIYF
TGTGCCAGTAGGAAAAACCAGATTGACATCTCTGGAAACACCATATATTTT
>.|TRBV19|.|TRBJ2-7
CASSGTATYEQYF
TGTGCCAGTTCTGGGACGGCGACTTACGAGCAGTACTTC